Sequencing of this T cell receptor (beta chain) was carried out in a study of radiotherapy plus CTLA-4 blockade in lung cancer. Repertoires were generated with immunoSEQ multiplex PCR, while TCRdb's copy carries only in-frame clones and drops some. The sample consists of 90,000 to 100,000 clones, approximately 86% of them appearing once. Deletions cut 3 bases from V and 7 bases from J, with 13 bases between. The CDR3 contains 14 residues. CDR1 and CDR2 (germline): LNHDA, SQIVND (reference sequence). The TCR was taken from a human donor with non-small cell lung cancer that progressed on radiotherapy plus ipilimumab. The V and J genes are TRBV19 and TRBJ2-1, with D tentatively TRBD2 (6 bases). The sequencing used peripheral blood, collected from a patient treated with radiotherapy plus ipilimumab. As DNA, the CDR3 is TGTGCCAGTAGTATCGGACTACCGACAAATGAGCAGTTCTTC. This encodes CASSIGLPTNEQFF.